This T cell receptor beta chain is from a study of identical twins. General study results and limits: Where beta out-of-frame sequences were concerned, excess twin sharing was weaker.

All donors were healthy Caucasians. With template switching, a universal primer site was added, and the cDNA carried unique molecular identifiers. TCRdb used MiXCR to reprocess the 5' RACE reads, holding one entry per CDR3 protein. This table holds approximately 670,000 distinct CDR3 sequences, 6% to 6.5% found once. This clonotype was seen only a few times. Its antigen is currently unknown. Sequencing was carried out using naive T cells sorted from blood. The sequence was collected from a man younger than 30 in good health.

CDR3 loop: CASSGSRGGSYGYTF. CDR3 in DNA: TGTGCCAGCAGTGGGTCCCGCGGGGGAAGCTATGGCTACACCTTC. V usage is TRBV6-1 and J usage is TRBJ1-2; D perhaps matches TRBD1 (5 bases). V lost 4 bases, J lost 4 bases, and 16 bases lay in between. The CDR3 loop spans 15 amino acids. Germline V gives CDR1 MNHNS, CDR2 SASEGT.